What follows are 14 T cell receptor beta chains derived from one specimen sequenced in a study of T cells in Graves' hyperthyroidism and ophthalmopathy (dated by TCRdb to about 2019). The library relied on multiplex PCR. Sequenced on an Illumina HiSeq 2000. Amplification of TCR beta CDR3 regions was carried out from RNA transcripts. A first-round RT-PCR of the TCR CDR3 used the HTBI primer set with the Qiagen OneStep RT-PCR kit. TCRdb reprocessing: public reads trimmed at Q25 with fastp, clones called with MiXCR, in-frame beta chains kept. Entries that share a CDR3 protein sequence are merged under the most common genes and DNA. The sample table records approximately 420,000 distinct CDR3 sequences; about 13% of these occur just once. About 5% of the sample lies in the top ten. Sequenced sample: blood. The receptor source for this set is a young woman with Graves' hyperthyroidism.

This clonotype showed up many times. The chain uses TRBV19 and TRBJ2-5; no firm D call. Trimming took off 3 bases at V and 1 base at J, with 9 bases between the two ends. The CDR3 contains 14 residues. Germline-derived CDR1 and CDR2 are LNHDA and SQIVND (reference sequence). DNA for the CDR3: TGTGCCAGTAGTATGGGTAGTCCCCAAGAGACCCAGTACTTC. Protein: CASSMGSPQETQYF.

This clonotype has at least ten counts. V and J are TRBV29-1 and TRBJ2-3; 9 bases match TRBD1. The CDR3 consists of 15 residues. Germline CDR1 is SQVTM and CDR2 is ANQGSEA. V gave up 2 bases and J gave up 5 bases; unmatched junction bases: 8. The CDR3 reads CSVELDRGYRDTQYF. CDR3 DNA: TGCAGCGTTGAATTGGACAGGGGATACCGAGATACGCAGTATTTT.

With regard to this clonotype: One base away lies a much larger clone, so this may be a sequencing read error. This rearrangement joins TRBV12-3 or TRBV12-4 to TRBJ2-1, with D uncertain. The DNA end is more similar to TRBJ2-7, so the J call may be wrong. There are 13 residues in the CDR3. The CDR3 sequence: CACRRPSYNEQYF. The CDR3, as DNA: TGTGCCTGTAGGCGGCCCAGCTACAATGAGCAGTACTTC.

In its sample, this clonotype was seen many times. The chain is built from TRBV28 and TRBJ1-1, with D unclear. Germline V gives CDR1 MDHEN, CDR2 SYDVKM. The CDR3 spans 11 residues. Between the trimmed V and J ends, which lost 7 bases and 3 bases, there was a span of 6 bases. For the CDR3, the DNA is TGTGCCAGCATAAGCGACACTGAAGCTTTCTTT. Its protein product is CASISDTEAFF.

A remark on this clonotype: This may arise from a read error, as a much more abundant clone is one base away. The chain employs TRBV12-3 or TRBV12-4 and TRBJ2-7, with TRBD1 matching over 7 bases. The CDR3 contains 16 residues. CDR3 in DNA: TGTGCCAACAGTTTTACCCTCCTGGGGCAGGGGGACGAGCAGTACTTC. It translates to CANSFTLLGQGDEQYF.

V and J are TRBV28 and TRBJ1-4; 7 bases are a match to TRBD1. The length of the CDR3 is 19 residues. The ends lost 3 bases at V and 5 bases at J; junction bases unmatched: 18. CDR1 and CDR2 (germline): MDHEN, SYDVKM. CDR3 loop: CASSFYAHPTGALNEKLFF. The DNA of the CDR3 is TGTGCCAGCAGTTTTTATGCGCACCCCACAGGGGCCCTGAATGAAAAACTGTTTTTT.

This clonotype has ten or more counts. The chain has TRBV29-1 and TRBJ2-3, with D perhaps TRBD1 or TRBD2 (5 bases each). Germline assignment: CDR1 SQVTM and CDR2 ANQGSEA. The CDR3 sequence is 14 residues long. Deletions cut 2 bases from V and 3 bases from J, with 12 bases between. CDR3 residues: CSVESGDGTDTQYF. The CDR3 bases are TGCAGCGTTGAATCCGGGGACGGGACAGATACGCAGTATTTT.

The chain employs TRBV6-1 and TRBJ2-1, with D unclear. Germline CDR1 reads MNHNS; CDR2 reads SASEGT. The CDR3 covers 13 residues. With 8 bases removed from V and 9 bases from J, the gap between germline ends came to 17 bases. The CDR3 reads CASEPSVTGEQFF. The CDR3 DNA follows: TGTGCCAGCGAGCCGAGCGTTACGGGTGAGCAGTTCTTC.

This clonotype was picked up many times. The chain recombines TRBV10-1 with TRBJ1-2; TRBD1 might be the D (6 bases). CDR1 and CDR2 (germline): WNHNN, SYGVQD (reference sequence). Trimming took off 3 bases at V and 8 bases at J, with 13 bases between the two ends. The CDR3 is 13 residues long. The CDR3 DNA sequence: TGCGCCAGCAGTGAATCAGGGGCTTACGGCTACACCTTC. This translates into CASSESGAYGYTF.

This clonotype was seen more than once but under ten times. CDR3 in amino acids: CSARTSGMVTGELFF. DNA of the CDR3: TGCAGTGCTAGAACTAGCGGGATGGTCACCGGGGAGCTGTTTTTT. V usage is TRBV20-1 and J usage is TRBJ2-2; 10 nucleotides align to TRBD2. Per germline, CDR1 DFQATT and CDR2 SNEGSKA (reference sequence). J lost 4 bases, V lost 2 bases, and 4 bases had no gene match. CDR3 length equals 15 residues.

To note about this clonotype: This could be a read error, since a much larger clone is one nucleotide away. The CDR3 end shows no conserved phenylalanine or tryptophan, and so a read error is likely. The J gene is TRBJ1-1, the V gene TRBV6-1; no clear D gene. Trimming removed 4 bases at V and 1 base at J, with 10 bases between. This CDR3 has 14 residues. Germline CDR1 and CDR2: MNHNS and SASEGT. CDR3 nucleotides: TGTGCCAGCAGTGGGAGGTGGGGGAACACTGAAGCTTTCCTT. Translated: CASSGRWGNTEAFL.

This clonotype occurred many times. The chain joins TRBV27 to TRBJ1-1; D gene uncertain. CDR3 length: 13 amino acids. The V gene's germline CDR1 is MNHEY and CDR2 SMNVEV (reference sequence). Trimming pared 3 bases from V and 1 base from J, leaving 6 bases between. The CDR3 sequence is CASSFTQNTEAFF. CDR3 in DNA: TGTGCCAGCAGTTTTACCCAGAACACTGAAGCTTTCTTT.

The CDR3 loop is CSVVGKGYEQYF. In DNA form, the CDR3 reads TGCAGCGTCGTGGGGAAGGGCTACGAGCAGTACTTC. J is TRBJ2-7 and V is TRBV29-1; D gene unclear. V lost 6 bases and J lost 3, with 12 bases in between. In germline, CDR1 is SQVTM, CDR2 ANQGSEA. The length of the CDR3 is 12 residues.

This clonotype appeared many times. This sequence joins TRBV28 and TRBJ2-1; unclear D gene. Germline CDR1 and CDR2: MDHEN and SYDVKM. This CDR3 is built from 13 residues. With 7 bases removed from V and 9 bases from J, the gap between germline ends came to 16 bases. Here the CDR3 DNA reads TGTGCCAGCACCCAAATAACCAGTGCTGAGCAGTTCTTC. It specifies CASTQITSAEQFF.